This T cell receptor beta chain originates from a study of Graves' ophthalmopathy and Graves' hyperthyroidism. General study points: The study's model predicted ophthalmopathy progression at about 71% sensitivity and about 72% specificity.

The authors diagnosed from clinical symptoms, serum thyroxine, TRAb, thyroid ultrasound and orbital computed tomography. RNA transcripts were the template, and TCR beta CDR3 regions were amplified from them. HTBI primers served in a first-round RT-PCR, which a second-round multiplex PCR followed. TCRdb called the multiplex PCR reads again in MiXCR, with one record for every CDR3 protein. This table has 1 million to 1.3 million distinct CDR3 sequences, about two fifths appearing once. For this clonotype: The antigen remains unidentified. A much larger clonotype is one base distant, so this may be a read error.

The CDR3 spans 15 residues. Germline V gene sequence: CDR1 LGHNA, CDR2 YNFKEQ. The ends were cut back, 5 bases at V and 2 bases at J, with 12 bases in the middle. This chain uses TRBV4-2 with TRBJ2-2, with unresolved D. The sequence derives from an adult man with Graves' hyperthyroidism. Material for sequencing was peripheral blood or thyroid tissue (not recorded which). The CDR3 sequence: CASSVVLENTGELFF. The CDR3 region has the DNA TGTGCCAGCAGCGTAGTGCTGGAAAACACCGGGGAGCTGTTTTTT.